These T cell receptor beta chains were read from a single sample in a study of CXCR3-negative and CXCR3-positive naive CD8 T cells. TCRdb derives one entry per CDR3 protein from the 5' RACE reads, leaving out DNA. This listing includes about 5,500 distinct CDR3 sequences. The sample comprised naive CXCR3- CD8+ T cells from blood. All receptors come from a human donor in good health. Some clones in this sample may be carry-over from other donors' samples. Each CDR3 is given with its conserved first and last residue. Clone size is stated in some rows and not others, as once, few, many or a class when expanded.

>TRBV9|TRBJ2-1|medium-sized
CASSSGTQHPVVEQFF
>TRBV2|TRBJ2-7|medium-sized
CASSQRTGVEQYF
>TRBV19|TRBJ2-7|.
CASSISGLVEEQYF
>TRBV29-1|TRBJ2-2|medium-sized
CSVESPSSADIDTGELFF
>TRBV6-6|TRBJ2-7|.
CASSIGTNEQYF
>TRBV4-1|TRBJ1-5|.
CASSQVHSQPQHF
>TRBV6-4|TRBJ2-3|large
CASSDSPLAGPRGTDTQYF
>TRBV29-1|TRBJ1-1|.
CSVEDRENTEAFF
>TRBV29-1|TRBJ2-6|medium-sized
CSVEEKDRTNSGANVLTF
>TRBV6-5|TRBJ1-1|.
CASRGSEEAFF
>TRBV18|TRBJ2-1|.
CASSSPGTGLYDEQFF
>TRBV21-1|TRBJ1-1|.
CASSKALGEGIMNTEAFF